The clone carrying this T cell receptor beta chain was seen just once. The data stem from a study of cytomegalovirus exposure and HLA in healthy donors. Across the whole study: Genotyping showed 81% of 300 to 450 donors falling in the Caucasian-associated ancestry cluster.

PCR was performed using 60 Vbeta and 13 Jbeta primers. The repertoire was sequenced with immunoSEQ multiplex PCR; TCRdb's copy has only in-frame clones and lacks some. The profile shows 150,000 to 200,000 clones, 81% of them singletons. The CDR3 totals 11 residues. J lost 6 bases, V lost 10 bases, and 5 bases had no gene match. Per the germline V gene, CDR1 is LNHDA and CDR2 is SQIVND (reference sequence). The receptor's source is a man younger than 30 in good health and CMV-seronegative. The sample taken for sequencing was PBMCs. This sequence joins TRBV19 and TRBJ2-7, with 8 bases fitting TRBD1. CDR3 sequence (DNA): TGTGCCACCCGACAGGGGTCCGAGCAGTACTTC. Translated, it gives CATRQGSEQYF.